The clone carrying this T cell receptor (beta chain) was counted ten times or more. Its target is not known. A 10-nucleotide random UMI tagged transcripts in template-switch 5'RACE cDNA synthesis. One entry per CDR3 protein, called by TCRdb with MiXCR from the 5' RACE reads. The profile shows approximately 85,000 distinct CDR3 sequences, less than 15% of them singletons. This sample is part of a study of neurological immune-mediated disorders. Study results and limitations: No sharing of CDR3 amino acid sequences was observed among expanded clones across subjects, suggesting private repertoires in all groups.

The CDR3 length is 15 residues. Germline V gene sequence: CDR1 MDHEN, CDR2 SYDVKM. V was shortened by 6 bases and J by 2 bases, with 17 bases between the two germline ends. Time point indicated: longitudinal time-point 2. The V call is TRBV28, the J call TRBJ2-7; a weak D match, TRBD1 (6 bases). The sample was PBMCs. This clonotype was obtained from a female donor with HTLV-1-associated myelopathy (HAM/TSP). The CDR3 loop is CASRQGARGPYEQYF. In nucleotides, the CDR3 is TGTGCCAGCAGACAGGGCGCCCGGGGCCCCTACGAGCAGTACTTC.